This passage covers 19 T cell receptor beta chains from one sample sequenced in a study of blood T cells in healthy people across ages. PCR was performed a second time for roughly 7 to 12 cycles using a sample-barcoded 5' primer and a J-beta primer mix. TCRdb fed the 5' RACE reads into MiXCR, producing one record per CDR3 protein. The sample consists of 660,000 or so distinct CDR3 sequences, under 70% of them appearing once. Input material: blood. Receptors were obtained from a man aged 60 to 75 in good health.

The V call is TRBV6-5, the J call TRBJ2-3; 10 positions agree with TRBD2. The V and J ends lost 2 bases and 2 bases, in that order; junction bases with no gene match: 16. The CDR3 sequence is 20 residues long. The germline V gene has CDR1 MNHEY and CDR2 SVGAGI. For the CDR3, the DNA is TGTGCCAGCAGTTACGGCCTACTCCTAGCGGGGGTACCCACCACAGATACGCAGTATTTT. Its protein product is CASSYGLLLAGVPTTDTQYF.

The rearrangement uses TRBV6-1 and TRBJ1-1; D possibly corresponds to TRBD1 (6 bases). The V end lost 4 bases, the J end lost 4 bases, and 19 bases lay between the germline ends. The CDR3 spans 16 residues. Germline values: CDR1 MNHNS, CDR2 SASEGT. The CDR3 is CASSVVQGSAGTEAFF. In DNA form, the CDR3 reads TGTGCCAGCAGTGTAGTCCAGGGGTCGGCCGGCACTGAAGCTTTCTTT.

V gene TRBV20-1 combines with J gene TRBJ2-3; possible D gene TRBD1, 6 bases. V lost 4 bases, J lost 2 bases, and 13 bases lay in between. There are 14 residues in the CDR3. Germline loops: CDR1 DFQATT, CDR2 SNEGSKA (reference sequence). For the CDR3, the DNA is TGCAGTGCTAAGTGGCAGGGGCACACAGATACGCAGTATTTT. Translation: CSAKWQGHTDTQYF.

The gene calls are TRBV28 and TRBJ2-1; D may correspond to TRBD1 or TRBD2 (6 bases each). V was shortened by 5 bases and J by 4 bases, with 12 bases between the two germline ends. Germline loops: CDR1 MDHEN, CDR2 SYDVKM. The CDR3 runs to 14 residues. The CDR3 protein is CASSAGHPYNEQFF. The CDR3 DNA reads as TGTGCCAGCAGTGCGGGACACCCTTACAATGAGCAGTTCTTC.

The rearrangement uses TRBV3-1 and TRBJ1-1; D not certain. The V end lost 5 bases, the J end lost 0 bases, and 28 bases lay between the germline ends. The CDR3 contains 20 residues. Germline CDR1 is LGHDT and CDR2 is YNNKEL (reference sequence). The DNA for the CDR3 is TGTGCCAGCAGCAAATCCGAGGGAGGGCCTTTGATCGGAATGAACACTGAAGCTTTCTTT. This gives the protein CASSKSEGGPLIGMNTEAFF.

This clonotype was seen more than once but under ten times. The CDR3, as DNA: TGCGCCAGCAGCCGGGTTGGCGGCGAAGAGACCCAGTACTTC. Amino acids: CASSRVGGEETQYF. The chain has TRBV5-1 and TRBJ2-5; no clear D. The CDR3 runs 14 residues. V lost 4 bases to trimming and J lost 3 bases, with 13 bases between them. Looked up from germline, CDR1 is SGHRS and CDR2 is YFSETQ.

CDR3 loop: CASSPGQGAVYEQYF. As DNA, the CDR3 is TGCGCCAGCAGCCCGGGACAGGGGGCAGTGTACGAGCAGTACTTC. This chain connects TRBV4-1 to TRBJ2-7; 12 bases are shared with TRBD1. Germline V gives CDR1 MGHRA, CDR2 YSYEKL. This CDR3 has 15 amino acids. The V gene end was trimmed by 4 bases and the J gene end by 4 bases; junction bases not matched to a gene: 5.

The chain has TRBV5-1 and TRBJ2-3; D possibly corresponds to TRBD2 (6 bases). Germline V gives CDR1 SGHRS, CDR2 YFSETQ. V was cut by 3 bases and J by 1 base, with 12 bases left in between. The CDR3 is 15 residues long. The CDR3 is CASSSRGTRTDTQYF. CDR3 DNA sequence: TGCGCCAGCAGCTCCCGCGGGACTCGCACAGATACGCAGTATTTT. The full variable domain, in which reference TRBV5-1 and TRBJ2-3 provide the parts outside the CDR3, is KAGVTQTPRYLIKTRGQQVTLSCSPISGHRSVSWYQQTPGQGLQFLFEYFSETQRNKGNFPGRFSGRQFSNSRSEMNVSTLELGDSALYLCASSSRGTRTDTQYFGPGTRLTVL.

The chain joins TRBV5-5 to TRBJ2-5; TRBD2 might be the D (7 bases). With 5 bases removed from V and 4 bases from J, the gap between germline ends came to 15 bases. CDR3 length: 14 residues. Germline CDR1 reads SGHKS; CDR2 reads YYEKEE (reference sequence). CDR3 coding DNA: TGTGCCAGCAGTCACTCGAGGGGGGGAGAGACCCAGTACTTC. Protein: CASSHSRGGETQYF.

This chain connects TRBV3-1 to TRBJ2-7, with TRBD1 matching over 7 bases. CDR1 and CDR2 (germline): LGHDT, YNNKEL (reference sequence). The CDR3 sequence is 16 residues long. V lost 0 bases, J lost 4 bases, and 9 bases stayed unmatched. CDR3 nucleotides: TGTGCCAGCAGCCAAGATATAGGGGGCAGGACTTACGAGCAGTACTTC. Its protein product is CASSQDIGGRTYEQYF.

This chain joins TRBV28 and TRBJ2-5; TRBD2 is a possible D gene (5 bases). The CDR3 has 14 amino acids. Trimming took 7 bases from V and 1 from J, leaving 13 bases between them. Germline assignment: CDR1 MDHEN and CDR2 SYDVKM. The CDR3 nucleotides are TGTGCCAGCAAGGACTCTCCACCCCAAGAGACCCAGTACTTC. Protein product: CASKDSPPQETQYF.

The chain couples TRBV20-1 to TRBJ2-4; 7 positions agree with TRBD1. V was clipped by 5 bases and J by 8 bases; unmatched bases: 9. The length of the CDR3 is 13 residues. CDR1 and CDR2 (germline): DFQATT, SNEGSKA (reference sequence). The CDR3 DNA reads TGCAGTGCTCACCAGACAGGGATGGACATTCAGTACTTC. It codes for CSAHQTGMDIQYF.

V gene TRBV3-1 combines with J gene TRBJ1-5; 9 bases are a match to TRBD1. This CDR3 comprises 16 residues. The J segment lost 6 bases and the V segment lost 1 base, leaving 7 bases of the junction unmatched. Per germline, CDR1 LGHDT and CDR2 YNNKEL (reference sequence). The CDR3 DNA reads as TGTGCCAGCAGCCAAGGAGTAGGGACAGGGAGTCAGCCCCAGCATTTT. It translates to CASSQGVGTGSQPQHF. Full variable domain (outside the CDR3, taken from reference TRBV3-1 and TRBJ1-5): DTAVSQTPKYLVTQMGNDKSIKCEQNLGHDTMYWYKQDSKKFLKIMFSYNNKELIINETVPNRFSPKSPDKAHLNLHINSLELGDSAVYFCASSQGVGTGSQPQHFGDGTRLSIL.

On this clonotype: The junction departs from germline at one end; a sequencing error may be responsible. The V gene is TRBV10-3, the J gene TRBJ1-2; 10 bases align to TRBD1. The CDR3 has 13 residues. Germline assignment: CDR1 ENHRY and CDR2 SYGVKD. CDR3 protein: CASGTGVSYDYTF. The CDR3 nucleotides are TGTGCCAGCGGGACAGGGGTATCCTATGACTACACCTTC.

The rearrangement links TRBV7-9 to TRBJ1-2; D remains ambiguous. The ends were cut back, 5 bases at V and 3 bases at J, with 7 bases in the middle. Per germline, CDR1 SEHNR and CDR2 FQNEAQ (reference sequence). The CDR3 covers 12 residues. In nucleotides, the CDR3 is TGTGCCAGCAGCGGGGTGGACTATGGCTACACCTTC. The encoded protein is CASSGVDYGYTF.

This clonotype came up once. The CDR3 coding sequence is TGTGCCACGGGACTAGCGGGGGTTGGAGAGACCCAGTTCTTC. Translating it yields CATGLAGVGETQFF. V is TRBV10-3 and J is TRBJ2-1, with TRBD2 matching over 14 bases. V lost 10 bases and J lost 13; bases outside the gene matches: 12. The CDR3 covers 14 residues. Germline V gene data show CDR1 as ENHRY and CDR2 as SYGVKD.

This clonotype turned up a few times. The genes are TRBV7-8 and TRBJ2-1; TRBD2 agrees at 8 bases. This CDR3 is 15 amino acids long. Germline CDR1 and CDR2: SGHVS and FQNEAQ. The ends lost 5 bases at V and 0 bases at J; junction bases unmatched: 3. As DNA, the CDR3 is TGTGCCAGCAGCCTACTAGCGGCCTCCTACAATGAGCAGTTCTTC. Residues: CASSLLAASYNEQFF.

The V and J genes are TRBV20-1 and TRBJ2-4, with 7 bases that match TRBD2. The J call could be wrong; TRBJ2-5 is a better fit for the DNA end. Per germline, CDR1 DFQATT and CDR2 SNEGSKA (reference sequence). This CDR3 is built from 13 residues. CDR3: CSVGLAARETQYF. As DNA, the CDR3 is TGCAGTGTAGGGCTAGCGGCCCGAGAGACCCAGTACTTC.

The chain employs TRBV2 and TRBJ1-6, with 7 bases that match TRBD1. The CDR3 consists of 15 residues. Germline V CDR1 and CDR2: SNHLY, FYNNEI. With V trimmed by 6 bases and J by 2 bases, 4 bases remained unmatched. The CDR3 DNA is TGTGCCAGCAGCGTGGGACAGACCTATAATTCACCCCTCCACTTT. Translation gives CASSVGQTYNSPLHF.